This T cell receptor (beta chain) was recorded in a study of blood T cell repertoires in COVID-19. Turning to the study itself: The United States, Italy and Spain were the sources of the acute and convalescent COVID-19 samples.

V gave up 5 bases and J gave up 8 bases; unmatched junction bases: 6. Germline assignment: CDR1 SGHTA and CDR2 FQGTGA. This CDR3 is built from 15 residues. The repertoire was sequenced with immunoSEQ multiplex PCR; TCRdb's copy has only in-frame clones and lacks some. The sample records 340,000 or so clones, 65% to 90% being singletons. Participants' own reports of clinical history determined their cohort assignment. The chain uses TRBV7-3 and TRBJ2-2; 12 nucleotides align to TRBD2. The receptor comes from a woman aged 40 to 50 with acute COVID-19. Material for sequencing was PBMCs or T cells enriched from blood (not recorded which). This CDR3 is CASSPRLAGVGELFF. The CDR3 nucleotides are TGTGCCAGCAGCCCCAGACTAGCGGGAGTAGGGGAGCTGTTTTTT.